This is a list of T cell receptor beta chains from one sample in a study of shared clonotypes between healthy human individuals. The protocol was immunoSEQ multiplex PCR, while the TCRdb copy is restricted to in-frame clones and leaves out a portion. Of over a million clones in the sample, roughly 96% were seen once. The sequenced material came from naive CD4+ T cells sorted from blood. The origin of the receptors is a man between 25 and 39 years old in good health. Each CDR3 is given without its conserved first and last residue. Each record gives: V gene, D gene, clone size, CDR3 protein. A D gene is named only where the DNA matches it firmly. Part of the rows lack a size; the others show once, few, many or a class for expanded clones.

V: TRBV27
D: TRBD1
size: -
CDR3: ASSFLTGTGDISLQNEQY

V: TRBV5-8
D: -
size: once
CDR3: ASSFRGPGDNQPQH

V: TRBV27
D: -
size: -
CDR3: ASSSSWNNEQF

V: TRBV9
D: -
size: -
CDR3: ASSQTGGSFVRSGNTIY

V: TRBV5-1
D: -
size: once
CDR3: ASSLGGEYEQY

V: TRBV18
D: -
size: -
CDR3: ASSPGGGETQY

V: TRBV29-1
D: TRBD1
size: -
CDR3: SVSDRATNEKLF

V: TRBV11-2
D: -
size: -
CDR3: ASSLGPGMRETQY

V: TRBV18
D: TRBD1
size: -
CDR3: ASSPRTGAGRETQY

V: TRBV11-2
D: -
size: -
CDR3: ASSFLSGGELF

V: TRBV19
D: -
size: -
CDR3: ASSIARFGGGTDTQY

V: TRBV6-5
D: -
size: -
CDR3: ASSSGQNQETQY

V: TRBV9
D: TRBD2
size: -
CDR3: ASSPRVAGGSYEQY

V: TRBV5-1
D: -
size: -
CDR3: ASSFRERETQY

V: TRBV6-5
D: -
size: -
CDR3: ASSYAYRAYEQY

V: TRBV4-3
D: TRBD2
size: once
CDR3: ASSQVRRLAGAAEQY

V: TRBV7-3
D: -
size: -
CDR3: ASSLREPRSGANVLT

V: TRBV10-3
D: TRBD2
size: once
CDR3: AINAGGRGTDTQY

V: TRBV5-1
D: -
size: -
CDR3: ASSLSQVVAKNIQY

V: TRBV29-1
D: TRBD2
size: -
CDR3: GGTILGIQY

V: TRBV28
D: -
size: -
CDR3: ASSFRAGNYGYT

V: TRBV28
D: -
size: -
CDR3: ASSLWGDTQRRTQY

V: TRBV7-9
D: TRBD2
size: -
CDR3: ASFEGVAGGRIADTQY

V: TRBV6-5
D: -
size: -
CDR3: ASTSRQGRTGELF

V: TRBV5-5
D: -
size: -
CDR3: ASRDQGSSYEQY

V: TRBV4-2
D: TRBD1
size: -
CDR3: ASSLGQDYSNQPQH

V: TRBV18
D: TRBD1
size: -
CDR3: ASSPRQGMGPQGTPYNEQF

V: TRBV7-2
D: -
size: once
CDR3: ASSLGPGPADTQY

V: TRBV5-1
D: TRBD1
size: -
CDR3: ASSLEQGGAKNIQY

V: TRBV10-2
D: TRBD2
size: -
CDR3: ASYPSGSSYEQY

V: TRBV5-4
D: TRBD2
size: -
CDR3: ASSLGRVSGNSYEQY

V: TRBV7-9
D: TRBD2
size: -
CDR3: ASSKYIRVAGVVTQY

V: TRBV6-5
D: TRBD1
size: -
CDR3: ASSAYRDRGYEQY

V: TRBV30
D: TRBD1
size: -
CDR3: AWSPPGQGVNSNQPQH

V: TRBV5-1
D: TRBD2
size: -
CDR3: ASSPGLAGAGGELF

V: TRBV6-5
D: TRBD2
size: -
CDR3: ASRESWTSGNEQF

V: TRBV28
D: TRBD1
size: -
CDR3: ASSRYRGRTTQQY

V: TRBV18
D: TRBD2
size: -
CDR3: ASSRTSGRNKEYNEQF

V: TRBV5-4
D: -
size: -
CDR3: ASSLVSGQQY

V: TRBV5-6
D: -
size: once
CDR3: ASSLLSSVFLGEQY

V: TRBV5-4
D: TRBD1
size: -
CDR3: ASRAGTGFGPGELF

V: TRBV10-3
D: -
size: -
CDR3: AITAGGDTQY

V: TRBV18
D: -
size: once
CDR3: ASSPSGQRYGYT

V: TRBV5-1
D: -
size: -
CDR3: ASTGTQYYNEQF

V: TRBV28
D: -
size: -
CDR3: ASSATYVLWVQETPTYEQY

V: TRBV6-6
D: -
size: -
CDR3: ASSYSSPSYNEQF

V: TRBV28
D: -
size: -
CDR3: ASSSPDNPNQPQH

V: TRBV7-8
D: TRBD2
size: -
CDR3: ASSLAPGRRELGNEQF

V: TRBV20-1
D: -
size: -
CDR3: SASTDQPQH

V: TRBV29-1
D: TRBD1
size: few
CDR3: SVRDSRYGYT